One sample yielded the 28 T cell receptor beta chains listed below, sequenced in a study of T cells after posttransplantation cyclophosphamide. Sampled 1 year posttransplant, controls received myeloablative marrow transplants, methotrexate and a calcineurin inhibitor. The assay was immunoSEQ multiplex PCR, and TCRdb's table has in-frame clones only and misses some. The sample comprises 10,000 to 15,000 clones, about 80% of which are singletons, and around 3.7% rests with the top ten. The starting material was PBMCs, obtained roughly 370 days after allogeneic stem cell transplant with calcineurin inhibitor and methotrexate. Receptor source: a male patient in his thirties who received an allogeneic stem cell transplant from an unrelated donor, was CMV-positive, and had acute GVHD only. The graft donor may account for some of the T cells.

The rearrangement joins TRBV7-2 to TRBJ2-7; D might be TRBD1 (6 bases). The CDR3 spans 16 residues. CDR1 and CDR2 (germline): SGHTA, FQGNSA. Trimming removed 2 bases at V and 1 base at J, with 15 bases between. The CDR3 DNA reads TGTGCCAGCAGCTTAACTTCGGACAGTGCTTCCTACGAGCAGTACTTC. It codes for CASSLTSDSASYEQYF.

The V gene is TRBV27, the J gene TRBJ1-4, with a possible D match to TRBD1 (5 bases). V lost 2 bases and J lost 5, with 18 bases in between. The CDR3 contains 17 residues. Germline loops: CDR1 MNHEY, CDR2 SMNVEV (reference sequence). The CDR3 here is CASSLNGGRARNEKLFF. In DNA, the CDR3 is TGTGCCAGCAGTTTAAACGGGGGAAGGGCCAGGAATGAAAAACTGTTTTTT.

The sample holds one count of this clone. The chain has TRBV27 and TRBJ1-2; possibly TRBD1 for D (6 bases). Trimming left V 3 bases short and J 4 bases short, with 9 bases between. From germline, CDR1 is MNHEY and CDR2 SMNVEV (reference sequence). This CDR3 contains 13 residues. The CDR3 sequence: CASSFTGSYGYTF. In DNA form, the CDR3 reads TGTGCCAGCAGTTTCACAGGGTCCTATGGCTACACCTTC.

This clone was counted only a few times. This chain joins TRBV18 and TRBJ1-4; D unclear. The CDR3 has 17 amino acids. The germline V and J ends were trimmed by 3 bases and 0 bases, with 14 bases remaining between them. Looked up from germline, CDR1 is KGHSH and CDR2 is LQKENI. CDR3 in DNA: TGTGCCAGCTCACCCCCCGGGGAGCGCACAACTAATGAAAAACTGTTTTTT. Amino acids: CASSPPGERTTNEKLFF.

This clone is judged medium-sized. The chain carries TRBV5-4 and TRBJ2-7; 7 bases fit TRBD1. The CDR3 is 13 amino acids. V gave up 4 bases and J gave up 1 base; unmatched junction bases: 2. The germline V gene encodes CDR1 SGHNT and CDR2 YYREEE (reference sequence). CDR3 DNA: TGTGCCAGCAGCCCGGACAGGTCCTACGAGCAGTACTTC. It encodes CASSPDRSYEQYF.

This clone was recorded once. The chain has TRBV25-1 and TRBJ2-7; 8 nucleotides agree with TRBD2. The junction had 17 bases not matched to a gene; V was cut back by 9 bases and J by 7 bases. Germline V gene sequence: CDR1 MGHDK, CDR2 SYGVNS. The CDR3 runs to 15 residues. The CDR3 is CARAGAGLALREQYF. The CDR3 region has the DNA TGTGCCAGGGCTGGGGCTGGACTAGCACTTAGGGAGCAGTACTTC.

The rearrangement uses TRBV27 and TRBJ2-7, with TRBD2 as a possible D gene (6 bases). Between the trimmed V and J ends, which lost 0 bases and 3 bases, there was a span of 6 bases. This CDR3 contains 13 residues. CDR1 MNHEY and CDR2 SMNVEV come from the germline V gene (reference sequence). Here the CDR3 DNA reads TGTGCCAGCAGTTTATCGGGGGGCTACGAGCAGTACTTC. Its protein product is CASSLSGGYEQYF.

The chain couples TRBV30 to TRBJ1-1; TRBD1 agrees at 10 bases. Per the germline V gene, CDR1 is GTSNPN and CDR2 is SVGIG (reference sequence). The CDR3 has 13 residues. V was clipped by 3 bases and J by 5 bases; unmatched bases: 3. CDR3 in amino acids: CAWRGQGGTEAFF. In DNA form, the CDR3 reads TGTGCCTGGAGAGGACAGGGGGGGACTGAAGCTTTCTTT. The full variable domain, rest sourced from reference TRBV30 and TRBJ1-1, is SQTIHQWPATLVQPVGSPLSLECTVEGTSNPNLYWYRQAAGRGLQLLFYSVGIGQISSEVPQNLSASRPQDRQFILSSKKLLLSDSGFYLCAWRGQGGTEAFFGQGTRLTVV.

This clone has a single count. The chain has TRBV9 and TRBJ2-3, with 10 bases matching TRBD1. This CDR3 spans 17 amino acids. J was trimmed by 0 bases and V by 0 bases; bases with no gene match: 4. Germline loops: CDR1 SGDLS, CDR2 YYNGEE. This chain's CDR3 is CASSVGDRGSSTDTQYF. The CDR3 bases are TGTGCCAGCAGCGTAGGGGACAGGGGCTCTAGCACAGATACGCAGTATTTT.

The chain recombines TRBV11-2 with TRBJ1-2, with 8 bases fitting TRBD1. Per the germline V gene, CDR1 is SGHAT and CDR2 is FQNNGV. There are 15 residues in the CDR3. The V and J ends lost 1 base and 8 bases, in that order; junction bases with no gene match: 9. This chain's CDR3 is CASSLGTQTGDGYTF. CDR3 in DNA: TGTGCCAGCAGCTTAGGCACTCAGACAGGGGACGGCTACACCTTC.

This chain uses TRBV6-6 with TRBJ1-6, with D possibly being TRBD1 (5 bases). Germline CDR1 reads MNHNY; CDR2 reads SVGAGI (reference sequence). This CDR3 comprises 14 residues. With 4 bases removed from V and 9 bases from J, the gap between germline ends came to 13 bases. CDR3 in amino acids: CASSSGQRISPLHF. DNA for the CDR3: TGTGCCAGCAGTTCCGGACAACGTATTTCACCCCTCCACTTT.

This chain uses TRBV4-3 with TRBJ1-1; tentative D call: TRBD1 (5 bases). From germline, CDR1 is LGHNA and CDR2 YSLEER. The CDR3 extends over 14 amino acids. V gave up 3 bases and J gave up 1 base, with 9 bases separating them. The CDR3: CASSQPGQNTEAFF. The CDR3 region has the DNA TGCGCCAGCAGCCAGCCAGGGCAGAACACTGAAGCTTTCTTT.

A few counts support this clone. The CDR3 loop reads CAISGGQGADTQYF. The CDR3 DNA follows: TGTGCCATCAGTGGGGGACAGGGGGCAGATACGCAGTATTTT. The chain carries TRBV10-3 and TRBJ2-3; 11 bases agree with TRBD1. Losses at the gene ends were 4 bases for V and 4 bases for J; bases not matched to a gene: 1. The length of the CDR3 is 14 residues. The germline V gene encodes CDR1 ENHRY and CDR2 SYGVKD.

The gene calls are TRBV10-3 and TRBJ1-1, with unresolved D. Per the germline V gene, CDR1 is ENHRY and CDR2 is SYGVKD. V was clipped by 6 bases and J by 3 bases, with 11 bases between them. The CDR3 extends over 13 amino acids. The CDR3 DNA reads TGTGCCATCAGGTCAGATGACTACACTGAAGCTTTCTTT. The encoded protein is CAIRSDDYTEAFF.

The rearrangement joins TRBV7-2 to TRBJ1-1, with D unclear. Germline CDR1 and CDR2: SGHTA and FQGNSA. This CDR3 contains 14 residues. V was clipped by 2 bases and J by 9 bases, with 16 bases between them. The DNA for the CDR3 is TGTGCCAGCAGCTTACTGCCGTGGGAGTCTCAAGCTTTCTTT. This sequence encodes CASSLLPWESQAFF.

The V gene is TRBV30, the J gene TRBJ2-7; TRBD2 agrees at 7 bases. Losses at the gene ends were 5 bases for V and 1 base for J; bases not matched to a gene: 11. CDR1 and CDR2 from the germline V gene are GTSNPN and SVGIG (reference sequence). This CDR3 region has 15 residues. CDR3 region: CAWSRGGRGSYEQYF. The CDR3 bases are TGTGCCTGGTCCCGGGGAGGGAGAGGGTCCTACGAGCAGTACTTC.

The V call is TRBV27, the J call TRBJ1-5, with D unresolved. The CDR3 totals 17 residues. V was clipped by 5 bases and J by 1 base, with 18 bases between them. Per the germline V gene, CDR1 is MNHEY and CDR2 is SMNVEV (reference sequence). In nucleotides, the CDR3 is TGTGCCAGCAGTAAAACATCCGCCGGGTTAAGCAATCAGCCCCAGCATTTT. Translated, it gives CASSKTSAGLSNQPQHF.

This clone was found a few times. The genes are TRBV5-4 and TRBJ2-7, with 7 bases identical to TRBD1. Losses at the gene ends were 2 bases for V and 4 bases for J; bases not matched to a gene: 9. Germline V CDR1 and CDR2: SGHNT, YYREEE (reference sequence). CDR3 length equals 15 residues. The CDR3 spells CASSLEGAVVYEQYF. CDR3 bases: TGTGCCAGCAGCTTAGAGGGGGCGGTTGTTTACGAGCAGTACTTC. Full variable domain (outside the CDR3, taken from reference TRBV5-4 and TRBJ2-7): ETGVTQSPTHLIKTRGQQVTLRCSSQSGHNTVSWYQQALGQGPQFIFQYYREEENGRGNFPPRFSGLQFPNYSSELNVNALELDDSALYLCASSLEGAVVYEQYFGPGTRLTVT.

The chain uses TRBV9 and TRBJ2-1; 8 nucleotides align to TRBD2. In germline, CDR1 is SGDLS, CDR2 YYNGEE. This CDR3 is 17 amino acids long. V dropped 0 bases and J dropped 0; count of bases not matched to a gene: 5. The CDR3 reads CASSVGVSGASYNEQFF. CDR3 bases: TGTGCCAGCAGCGTAGGAGTTAGCGGGGCCTCCTACAATGAGCAGTTCTTC.

The chain recombines TRBV5-1 with TRBJ1-1; unclear D gene. Germline CDR1 is SGHRS and CDR2 is YFSETQ. V dropped 3 bases and J dropped 7 bases, with 16 bases sitting between them. This CDR3 has 14 amino acids. CDR3 residues: CASSSGLPRDEAFF. CDR3 DNA sequence: TGCGCCAGCAGCTCTGGCCTCCCTCGGGATGAAGCTTTCTTT.

The chain couples TRBV27 to TRBJ2-7; D gene ambiguous. The V end lost 3 bases, the J end lost 0 bases, and 6 bases lay between the germline ends. Germline-derived CDR1 and CDR2 are MNHEY and SMNVEV (reference sequence). This CDR3 comprises 13 residues. CDR3 DNA: TGTGCCAGCAGTTTCGACACCTCCTACGAGCAGTACTTC. Translation: CASSFDTSYEQYF.

The J gene is TRBJ2-1, the V gene TRBV2; the match to TRBD2 covers 7 bases. The CDR3 runs to 15 residues. Germline V gene lookup returns CDR1 SNHLY and CDR2 FYNNEI. The CDR3 nucleotides read TGTGCAACGACCTTAGCGGGCAGCTCCTACAATGAGCAGTTCTTC. Translation gives CATTLAGSSYNEQFF.

The CDR3 DNA follows: TGTGCCAGCAGTTACTCCTGGGCGGGTGAAAAACTGTTTTTT. Translating gives CASSYSWAGEKLFF. The chain recombines TRBV6-5 with TRBJ1-4, with D unresolved. The CDR3 is 14 amino acids. Germline CDR1 MNHEY, CDR2 SVGAGI. V was trimmed by 0 bases and J by 7 bases, leaving 9 bases between them.

J is TRBJ2-7 and V is TRBV19, with 11 bases lining up with TRBD2. V gave up 0 bases and J gave up 2 bases; unmatched junction bases: 0. This CDR3 contains 15 residues. CDR1 and CDR2 from the germline V gene are LNHDA and SQIVND (reference sequence). Here the CDR3 DNA reads TGTGCCAGTAGTATAGAGACTAGCGGGGCCTACGAGCAGTACTTC. This codes for CASSIETSGAYEQYF. The variable domain in full, completed from reference TRBV19 and TRBJ2-7, reads DGGITQSPKYLFRKEGQNVTLSCEQNLNHDAMYWYRQDPGQGLRLIYYSQIVNDFQKGDIAEGYSVSREKKESFPLTVTSAQKNPTAFYLCASSIETSGAYEQYFGPGTRLTVT.

CDR3 residues: CASSQELQGPYEQYF. DNA of the CDR3: TGTGCCAGCAGCCAAGAATTGCAGGGGCCCTACGAGCAGTACTTC. This chain connects TRBV4-2 to TRBJ2-7, with D tentatively TRBD1 (6 bases). The CDR3 runs 15 residues. The germline gives CDR1 LGHNA, CDR2 YNFKEQ. V shed 0 bases and J shed 2 bases, with 11 bases lying between them.

V gene TRBV9 combines with J gene TRBJ2-7; possibly TRBD2 for D (6 bases). From germline, CDR1 is SGDLS and CDR2 YYNGEE. V was shortened by 5 bases and J by 4 bases, with 16 bases between the two germline ends. The CDR3 has 14 amino acids. CDR3 amino acids: CASSRTGETYEQYF. The CDR3 coding sequence is TGTGCCAGCAGTAGGACGGGGGAGACGTACGAGCAGTACTTC.

This clone was seen once. This sequence joins TRBV5-1 and TRBJ2-3, with 9 bases matching TRBD2. The germline V gene encodes CDR1 SGHRS and CDR2 YFSETQ. The CDR3 loop spans 16 amino acids. Trimming at V came to 4 bases and at J to 4 bases, leaving 10 bases not matched to a gene. CDR3: CASSADLVAGADTQYF. In nucleotides, the CDR3 is TGCGCCAGCAGCGCCGACTTGGTAGCGGGGGCAGATACGCAGTATTTT.

The chain uses TRBV27 and TRBJ1-1; 9 positions agree with TRBD1. Trimming removed 5 bases from V and 3 bases from J; junction bases left unmatched: 4. CDR3 length: 14 amino acids. Per germline, CDR1 MNHEY and CDR2 SMNVEV (reference sequence). CDR3 sequence reads: CASSLQGADTEAFF. The CDR3 bases are TGTGCCAGCAGTCTACAGGGGGCGGACACTGAAGCTTTCTTT.